This T cell receptor beta chain was identified in a study of T cell repertoires in aging, cancer and after chemotherapy. Multiplex touch-down PCR with TRB-A/B primers amplified rearranged V-D-J TRB sequences. MiXCR, run by TCRdb on the multiplex PCR reads, gives a single entry per CDR3 protein. The table includes 3,000 to 3,500 distinct CDR3 sequences, 45% detected once. The V end was cut by 5 bases, the J end by 5 bases, with 21 bases between. Germline V gene data show CDR1 as LNHDA and CDR2 as SQIVND (reference sequence). This CDR3 comprises 16 residues. TCR beta rearrangements were amplified from peripheral blood genomic DNA. This clonotype was detected a few times.

The chain has TRBV19 and TRBJ1-2; D is uncertain. Specimen: blood. This clonotype originated in a human donor with a blood cancer. The CDR3 nucleotides read TGTGCCAGTAGTCCCCCGGGCTCACTCCACGCTTATGGCTACACCTTC. As protein: CASSPPGSLHAYGYTF.